This T cell receptor (beta chain) was documented in a study of glioma-infiltrating T cells after dendritic cell vaccination. For the study at large: Patients received autologous tumor lysate-pulsed dendritic cell vaccination between about 2003 and 2013. Dendritic cell vaccine was injected intradermally three times, biweekly.

This clone turned up a few times. Time point in this sample: after dendritic cell vaccination, including at tumor progression/relapse. V was clipped by 4 bases and J by 2 bases; unmatched bases: 9. Germline values: CDR1 ENHRY, CDR2 SYGVKD. The CDR3 sequence is 16 residues long. Clones were read by immunoSEQ multiplex PCR, and TCRdb kept only the in-frame ones, dropping some. The sample contains almost 90,000 clones, roughly four fifths of which appear only once. The receptor comes from a human donor with glioblastoma. The chain recombines TRBV10-3 with TRBJ1-2, with 8 bases aligning to TRBD1. Here the sequenced sample was blood, taken after dendritic cell vaccination. The CDR3 region is CAISALTTGANYGYTF. The CDR3 DNA sequence: TGTGCCATCAGTGCGTTGACGACAGGGGCGAACTATGGCTACACCTTC.